One sample yielded the 6 T cell receptor beta chains listed below, sequenced in a study of control samples from healthy donors and cancer patients. Clones were sequenced by immunoSEQ multiplex PCR, and TCRdb holds only the in-frame ones, with some missing. The sample records under 20,000 clones, roughly 85% being singletons. The sequenced sample was PBMCs. These receptors were collected from an elderly man with head and neck cancer.

This clone came up once. The chain combines TRBV5-1 with TRBJ1-6; D ambiguous. Germline-derived CDR1 and CDR2 are SGHRS and YFSETQ. The CDR3 consists of 13 residues. Trimming shortened V by 0 bases and J by 11 bases, and 9 bases separated the two germline ends. The CDR3 reads CASSLVGDPPLHF. The DNA of the CDR3 is TGCGCCAGCAGCTTGGTAGGTGACCCACCCCTCCACTTT.

The V and J genes are TRBV5-1 and TRBJ2-1; TRBD2 agrees at 9 bases. The CDR3 contains 19 residues. Germline values: CDR1 SGHRS, CDR2 YFSETQ. Trimming cost V 1 base and J 0 bases; bases outside gene matches: 11. The CDR3 protein is CASSLRAGGLPSSYNEQFF. CDR3 DNA: TGCGCCAGCAGCTTGCGAGCGGGGGGCCTTCCTAGCTCCTACAATGAGCAGTTCTTC.

This chain links TRBV21-1 with TRBJ1-3; TRBD1 is the table's D call, not checked against the DNA. TRBV21-1 is assigned pseudogene status. This CDR3 has 16 amino acids. The CDR3 sequence: CASRRDRGAAGNTIYF. Here the CDR3 DNA reads TGTGCCAGCAGACGGGACAGGGGCGCAGCTGGAAACACCATATATTTT.

This chain connects TRBV9 to TRBJ1-1, with a weak D call TRBD1 (5 bases). V lost 1 base to trimming and J lost 5 bases, with 15 bases between them. The length of the CDR3 is 15 residues. Germline V lookup: CDR1 SGDLS, CDR2 YYNGEE. CDR3 protein: CASSVSGGGYTEAFF. The CDR3 DNA follows: TGTGCCAGCAGCGTATCGGGGGGAGGGTATACTGAAGCTTTCTTT.

J is TRBJ1-1 and V is TRBV5-1, with 10 bases lining up with TRBD1. CDR1 and CDR2 (germline): SGHRS, YFSETQ. Trimming took 4 bases from V and 7 from J; bases not matched to a gene: 7. The CDR3 extends over 14 amino acids. The CDR3 spells CASSGDRGLLEAFF. The CDR3 nucleotides read TGCGCCAGCAGCGGCGACAGGGGGCTCCTTGAAGCTTTCTTT.

V is TRBV4-2 and J is TRBJ2-7, with 13 nucleotides matching TRBD2. The CDR3 sequence is 16 residues long. Looked up from germline, CDR1 is LGHNA and CDR2 is YNFKEQ. Trimming took 4 bases from V and 3 from J; bases not matched to a gene: 6. CDR3 coding DNA: TGTGCCAGCAGCCGCGGACTAGCGGGGGCACTCTACGAGCAGTACTTC. It specifies CASSRGLAGALYEQYF.